The rows below give T cell receptor beta chains drawn from one sample of a study of T cell repertoires in cytomegalovirus infection. One entry per CDR3 protein results from TCRdb running MiXCR on the reads. The data hold approximately 200,000 distinct CDR3 sequences, with roughly 22% observed a single time. Material for sequencing was CD8+ T cells from PBMCs. Source of these receptors: a human donor in good health (CMV status not recorded). Some clones in this sample may be carry-over from other donors' samples. Each CDR3 is given with its conserved first and last residue. A D gene is named only where the DNA matches it firmly. Not all rows give a size; the values are once, few, many and, for expanded clones, a class.

many TRBJ2-1 TRBD2 TRBV7-8 TGTGCCAGCAGCACCACCGGGGGGGCCTTCTACAATGAGCAGTTCTTC CASSTTGGAFYNEQFF
- TRBJ1-1 - TRBV9 TGTGCCAGCAGCGGAAAAGATTTGAACACTGAAGCTTTCTTT CASSGKDLNTEAFF
many TRBJ2-2 - TRBV4-1 TGCGCCAGCAGCCAATCCAGTTACACCGGGGAGCTGTTTTTT CASSQSSYTGELFF
few TRBJ1-3 - TRBV4-1 TGCGCCAGCAGCCCCACTAGGGGGACAACCCATCGAAACACCATATATTTT CASSPTRGTTHRNTIYF
few TRBJ2-1 - TRBV24-1 TGTGCCACCAGTGATCGCGACTATAATCGACGCAATGAGCAGTTCTTC CATSDRDYNRRNEQFF
- TRBJ1-4 - TRBV2 TGTGCCAGCAGAAGTCCCAGCGCCCTTAATGAAAAACTGTTTTTT CASRSPSALNEKLFF
few TRBJ2-7 - TRBV20-1 TGCAGTGCTAGAGCCATCGGGACACCATCCTACGAGCAGTACTTC CSARAIGTPSYEQYF
many TRBJ2-3 - TRBV7-2 TGTGCCAGCAGCTTAGCGTTCAAGATCCGACTCACAGATACGCAGTATTTT CASSLAFKIRLTDTQYF
many TRBJ2-1 TRBD2 TRBV19 TGTGCCAGTAGTATAGTTGCGGGGGGGCTTTCTGAGCAGTTCTTC CASSIVAGGLSEQFF
- TRBJ2-5 TRBD2 TRBV6-5 TGTGCCAGCAGTTTGGGGGGGGGAGTGGAAGAGACCCAGTACTTC CASSLGGGVEETQYF
- TRBJ1-3 - TRBV7-6 TGTGCCAGCAGCTTAACCTCTGGAAACACCATATATTTT CASSLTSGNTIYF
- TRBJ1-2 TRBD1 TRBV4-1 TGCGCCAGCAGCCAAGATTCGGCCAGGGGGAATACTAACTATGGCTACACCTTC CASSQDSARGNTNYGYTF
- TRBJ2-1 TRBD1 TRBV10-3 TGTGCCATCAGGAGACCGGGACAGGGGGCCCATGAGCAGTTCTTC CAIRRPGQGAHEQFF
few TRBJ2-2 - TRBV7-2 TGTGCCAGCACCCAATGGGGGGTAGGGAACACCGGGGAGCTGTTTTTT CASTQWGVGNTGELFF
few TRBJ1-6 TRBD1 TRBV6-5 TGTGCCAGCAGTCCCCGACAGGGCAACTCACCCCTCCACTTT CASSPRQGNSPLHF
many TRBJ2-2 TRBD2 TRBV7-2 TGTGCCAGCAGCACAAGCGGGGTGTACACCGGGGAGCTGTTTTTT CASSTSGVYTGELFF
many TRBJ2-5 TRBD1 TRBV7-6 TGTGCCAGCAGCTCTCGACAGGGCCTTTGGGAAGAGACCCAGTACTTC CASSSRQGLWEETQYF
- TRBJ1-3 - TRBV6-6 TGTGCCAGCAGTGACTACGAACTCGGGGTCACCATATATTTT CASSDYELGVTIYF